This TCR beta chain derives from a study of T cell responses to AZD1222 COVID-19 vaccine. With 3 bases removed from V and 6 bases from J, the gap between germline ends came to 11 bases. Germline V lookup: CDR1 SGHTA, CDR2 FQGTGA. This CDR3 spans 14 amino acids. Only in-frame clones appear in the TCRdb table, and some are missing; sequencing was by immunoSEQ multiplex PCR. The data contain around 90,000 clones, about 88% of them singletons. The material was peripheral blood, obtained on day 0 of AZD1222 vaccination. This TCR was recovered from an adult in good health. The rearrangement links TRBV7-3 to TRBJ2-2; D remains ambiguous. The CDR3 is CASSLKVQSGELFF. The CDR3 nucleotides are TGTGCCAGCAGCTTGAAAGTGCAATCCGGGGAGCTGTTTTTT.